A selection of T cell receptor beta chains follows, all from one sample in a study of Ad26.COV2.S vaccination and SARS-CoV-2 variants. Libraries were prepared by immunoSEQ multiplex PCR; TCRdb keeps only in-frame clonotypes and omits some of them. This sample yields about 440,000 clones, of which approximately 90% are seen a single time; roughly 12% belongs to the top ten. The sequencing used peripheral blood, collected in a trial of Ad26.COV2.S vaccine versus placebo. The source is a person between 18 and 65 years old who received the Ad26.COV2.S COVID-19 vaccine or a placebo. Both conserved end residues are part of each CDR3. The D gene is left open where the match is weak. The listing skips clone size in some rows; elsewhere it reads once, few, many or a size class.

>TRBD2|TRBV9|-|TRBJ2-3
CASGLAGASTDTQYF
TGTGCCAGCGGACTAGCGGGAGCTTCCACAGATACGCAGTATTTT
>-|TRBV6-6|-|TRBJ1-5
CASSPFGWGDSNQPQHF
TGTGCCAGCAGTCCCTTTGGCTGGGGTGATAGCAATCAGCCCCAGCATTTT
>TRBD2|TRBV7-6|-|TRBJ2-1
CASSLSGRNYNEQFF
TGTGCCAGCAGCTTAAGCGGGAGGAACTACAATGAGCAGTTCTTC
>TRBD2|TRBV9|-|TRBJ2-1
CASSVAPSQLAGELYNEQFF
TGTGCCAGCAGCGTAGCTCCGTCTCAGTTAGCGGGGGAACTGTACAATGAGCAGTTCTTC
>-|TRBV11-2|-|TRBJ2-2
CASSLDRLGRRTGELFF
TGTGCCAGCAGCTTAGACCGGCTCGGCAGGCGAACCGGGGAGCTGTTTTTT
>-|TRBV28|-|TRBJ1-4
CASSRATNEKLFF
TGTGCCAGCAGTCGCGCAACTAATGAAAAACTGTTTTTT
>TRBD2|TRBV2|once|TRBJ2-2
CASTGTSGILTGELFF
TGTGCCAGCACAGGGACTAGCGGGATTCTCACCGGGGAGCTGTTTTTT
>-|TRBV5-1|few|TRBJ1-1
CASSLEPGTEAFF
TGCGCCAGCAGCTTGGAGCCAGGCACTGAAGCTTTCTTT
>-|TRBV11-3|-|TRBJ2-1
CASSFRRGTEQFF
TGTGCCAGCAGCTTTCGGCGCGGTACTGAGCAGTTCTTC
>-|TRBV7-6|-|TRBJ2-5
CASSLKETQYF
TGTGCCAGCAGCTTAAAAGAGACCCAGTACTTC
>-|TRBV6-6|-|TRBJ1-2
CASTGSLEGYTF
TGTGCCAGCACAGGGAGCTTGGAGGGCTACACCTTC
>TRBD1|TRBV28|once|TRBJ2-7
CASLFGTGGGGYEQYF
TGTGCCAGCCTCTTCGGGACAGGGGGCGGTGGGTACGAGCAGTACTTC
>TRBD2|TRBV28|-|TRBJ2-1
CASSLNIGMRGVTLPNEQFF
TGTGCCAGCAGTTTAAACATCGGGATGCGGGGGGTCACCCTCCCCAATGAGCAGTTCTTC
>TRBD1|TRBV5-1|few|TRBJ2-2
CASSQTAGGAYGELFF
TGCGCCAGCAGCCAAACGGCAGGGGGCGCGTACGGGGAGCTGTTTTTT
>TRBD1|TRBV5-6|-|TRBJ2-7
CASTRGQGAHGEQYF
TGTGCCAGCACCCGTGGACAGGGGGCGCATGGCGAGCAGTACTTC
>-|TRBV28|-|TRBJ2-5
CASSGRGGRETQYF
TGTGCCAGCAGTGGTAGGGGGGGGAGAGAGACCCAGTACTTC
>-|TRBV4-2|-|TRBJ2-7
CASSQDLINEQYF
TGTGCCAGCAGCCAAGATCTGATAAACGAGCAGTACTTC
>-|TRBV29-1|-|TRBJ2-3
CSVAQTSTDTQYF
TGCAGCGTTGCCCAGACTAGCACAGATACGCAGTATTTT
>-|TRBV6-5|few|TRBJ2-4
CASMINSGNIQYF
TGTGCCAGCATGATCAATAGCGGTAACATTCAGTACTTC
>-|TRBV23-1|-|TRBJ2-7
CASSQPNSSPSIKQYF
TGCGCCAGCAGTCAACCAAACAGTTCCCCCTCTATCAAGCAGTACTTC
>-|TRBV27|few|TRBJ2-3
CASKGQGTDTQYF
TGTGCCAGCAAAGGTCAGGGCACAGATACGCAGTATTTT
>-|TRBV30|-|TRBJ1-2
CAWAQDANYGYTF
TGTGCCTGGGCGCAGGATGCTAACTATGGCTACACCTTC
>-|TRBV28|-|TRBJ2-4
CASSSGTWLAKNIQYF
TGTGCCAGCAGCTCCGGGACATGGCTGGCCAAAAACATTCAGTACTTC
>TRBD2|TRBV5-1|once|TRBJ2-1
CASSSLAVSYNEQFF
TGCGCCAGCAGCTCTCTAGCGGTCTCCTACAATGAGCAGTTCTTC
>-|TRBV4-3|-|TRBJ1-2
CASSQTTGRGSYGYTF
TGCGCCAGCAGCCAAACTACAGGGAGGGGAAGCTATGGCTACACCTTC
>-|TRBV15|-|TRBJ2-3
CATSIDRTLSTDTQYF
TGTGCCACCAGCATTGACAGGACCCTGAGCACAGATACGCAGTATTTT
>-|TRBV5-1|once|TRBJ2-5
CASKAGAKEGQETQYF
TGCGCCAGCAAGGCAGGGGCCAAGGAGGGGCAAGAGACCCAGTACTTC
>TRBD1|TRBV4-1|-|TRBJ1-2
CASSQAYGAGGFDGYTF
TGCGCCAGCAGCCAAGCCTACGGGGCAGGGGGTTTTGATGGCTACACCTTC
>-|TRBV5-6|-|TRBJ1-6
CASRLGAAYNSPLHF
TGTGCCAGCAGATTGGGGGCTGCCTATAATTCACCCCTCCACTTT
>-|TRBV30|-|TRBJ2-7
CAWSVTAGGEQYF
TGTGCCTGGAGTGTTACCGCCGGGGGCGAGCAGTACTTC
>-|TRBV20-1|-|TRBJ2-1
CSASATSRYNEQFF
TGCAGTGCTAGTGCGACTAGTCGCTACAATGAGCAGTTCTTC
>-|TRBV28|-|TRBJ1-4
CASSTTGLYEKLFF
TGTGCCAGCAGTACCACAGGGTTGTATGAAAAACTGTTTTTT
>TRBD2|TRBV6-2/TRBV6-3|-|TRBJ2-1
CASSRAGSGRGLYNEQFF
TGTGCCAGCAGTCGGGCCGGGAGCGGGAGGGGGCTCTACAATGAGCAGTTCTTC
>-|TRBV11-2|-|TRBJ2-2
CASSLLTGYGELFF
TGTGCCAGCAGCTTACTCACAGGGTACGGGGAGCTGTTTTTT
>TRBD2|TRBV5-6|-|TRBJ2-7
CASSLVGRESHEQYF
TGTGCCAGCAGCTTGGTGGGGCGGGAGAGCCACGAGCAGTACTTC
>-|TRBV30|few|TRBJ2-1
CAWSVMGANEQFF
TGTGCCTGGAGTGTAATGGGGGCAAATGAGCAGTTCTTC
>TRBD1|TRBV28|-|TRBJ2-2
CASSGQVFRGELFF
TGTGCCAGCAGTGGACAGGTGTTCAGGGGGGAGCTGTTTTTT
>-|TRBV4-2|-|TRBJ1-2
CASSQVGEYGYTF
TGTGCCAGCAGCCAAGTCGGGGAGTATGGCTACACCTTC
>-|TRBV2|-|TRBJ1-5
CASSDDLRTNEENQPQHF
TGTGCCAGCAGTGACGACCTGAGGACAAATGAAGAAAATCAGCCCCAGCATTTT
>TRBD2|TRBV9|once|TRBJ2-1
CASSVGTSGSNEQFF
TGTGCCAGCAGCGTCGGGACTAGCGGGTCAAATGAGCAGTTCTTC
>-|TRBV7-3|-|TRBJ2-2
CASSSYGTGELFF
TGTGCCAGCAGTTCTTACGGGACCGGGGAGCTGTTTTTT
>TRBD1|TRBV19|-|TRBJ1-1
CASASHRTGRLTEAFF
TGTGCCAGCGCCTCACACCGGACAGGGAGGTTGACTGAAGCTTTCTTT
>-|TRBV5-4|-|TRBJ1-1
CASSFLRGGTEAFF
TGTGCCAGCAGCTTTTTAAGAGGGGGGACTGAAGCTTTCTTT
>TRBD2|TRBV27|-|TRBJ2-3
CASRFSGSRYTQYF
TGTGCCAGCAGGTTTAGCGGGAGTCGGTATACGCAGTATTTT
>TRBD2|TRBV28|-|TRBJ2-7
CATLTTSGREVSYEQYF
TGTGCCACACTAACGACTAGCGGGAGGGAGGTGTCCTACGAGCAGTACTTC
>TRBD1|TRBV5-6|-|TRBJ1-4
CASTNKTQGARREKLFF
TGTGCCAGCACCAATAAAACCCAGGGGGCACGACGGGAAAAACTGTTTTTT
>-|TRBV29-1|-|TRBJ2-6
CSAREANVLTF
TGCAGCGCAAGGGAAGCCAACGTCCTGACTTTC
>-|TRBV2|-|TRBJ1-1
CASSVRSRLNTEAFF
TGTGCCAGCAGTGTAAGGAGCAGATTGAACACTGAAGCTTTCTTT
>-|TRBV24-1|-|TRBJ2-5
CATSDISGSKETQYF
TGTGCCACCAGTGACATCAGCGGGTCTAAAGAGACCCAGTACTTC
>-|TRBV19|-|TRBJ2-5
CASTNRQETQYF
TGTGCCAGTACCAACCGACAAGAGACCCAGTACTTC
>-|TRBV6-6|-|TRBJ1-1
CASSFQNEAFF
TGTGCCAGCAGTTTTCAAAATGAAGCTTTCTTT